This T cell receptor (beta chain) was documented in a study of T cells in Graves' hyperthyroidism and ophthalmopathy. Amplified TCR beta CDR3 regions derived from RNA transcripts. The study used the HTBI primer set for a first-round RT-PCR of the TCR CDR3. One entry per CDR3 protein, called by TCRdb with MiXCR from the multiplex PCR reads. This table holds 480,000 or so distinct CDR3 sequences, over 13% found once. This clonotype showed up many times. Sequences were obtained from blood. The TCR sequence derives from a woman between 18 and 30 years old with Graves' hyperthyroidism.

CDR3 sequence (DNA): TGTGCCAGCGGCCCAGCGGGGTTCACAGATACGCAGTATTTT. Residues: CASGPAGFTDTQYF. The chain couples TRBV11-1 to TRBJ2-3; 7 positions match TRBD2. With 8 bases clipped from V and 2 bases from J, the junction kept 7 bases outside the gene matches. CDR1 SGHAT and CDR2 FQDESV come from the germline V gene (reference sequence). The CDR3 has 14 amino acids.